The 8 T cell receptor beta chains in this list originate from one sample, sequenced in a study of T cell responses to AZD1222 COVID-19 vaccine. Some clones are missing from TCRdb's copy, which holds only in-frame ones; the method was immunoSEQ multiplex PCR. This sample has fewer than 200,000 clones, with around 90% found just once. The specimen comprised peripheral blood, sampled on day 0 of AZD1222 vaccination. Receptors originate from an adult in good health.

The gene calls are TRBV24-1 and TRBJ2-1; no firm D call. The germline V gene encodes CDR1 KGHDR and CDR2 SFDVKD. V lost 3 bases and J 12 bases, leaving 8 bases between the germline ends. The CDR3 runs 11 residues. CDR3 in amino acids: CATSDADLQFF. Written as DNA, the CDR3 is TGTGCCACCAGTGATGCGGACCTGCAGTTCTTC.

The rearrangement links TRBV6-5 to TRBJ2-2; D remains unclear. Germline CDR1 and CDR2: MNHEY and SVGAGI. V was clipped by 6 bases and J by 9 bases, with 8 bases between them. The CDR3 sequence is 11 residues long. The CDR3 DNA is TGTGCCAGCAGCTCGACTCGGGAGCTGTTTTTT. Protein sequence: CASSSTRELFF.

The rearrangement joins TRBV24-1 to TRBJ1-1; TRBD1 aligns across 11 bases. The germline V gene encodes CDR1 KGHDR and CDR2 SFDVKD. The CDR3 has 16 residues. J lost 4 bases, V lost 3 bases, and 6 bases had no gene match. CDR3 coding DNA: TGTGCCACCAGTGATCCAAGGACAGGGGGCGGCACTGAAGCTTTCTTT. Translating gives CATSDPRTGGGTEAFF.

The chain joins TRBV5-5 to TRBJ2-5; 11 bases align to TRBD1. The CDR3 loop spans 16 amino acids. J gave up 5 bases and V 4 bases, and 10 bases lay outside the gene matches. Germline V CDR1 and CDR2: SGHKS, YYEKEE (reference sequence). The CDR3 DNA is TGTGCCAGCAGCCAACCGGACAGGGGGCAGCGGGAGACCCAGTACTTC. Its protein is CASSQPDRGQRETQYF.

V and J are TRBV7-9 and TRBJ2-5; possibly TRBD1 for D (5 bases). Germline V CDR1 and CDR2: SEHNR, FQNEAQ (reference sequence). V shed 3 bases and J shed 3 bases, with 11 bases lying between them. CDR3 size: 14 residues. CDR3 region: CASSLQGPKETQYF. CDR3 nucleotide sequence: TGTGCCAGCAGCTTGCAGGGCCCGAAAGAGACCCAGTACTTC.

The V and J genes are TRBV29-1 and TRBJ2-3, with TRBD2 identical over 15 bases. V gave up 0 bases and J gave up 3 bases; unmatched junction bases: 7. The CDR3 sequence is 18 residues long. Germline V CDR1 and CDR2: SQVTM, ANQGSEA. The CDR3 nucleotides are TGCAGCGTTGAAGATCTAGGACTAGCGGGAGGGCCGACAGATACGCAGTATTTT. Protein sequence: CSVEDLGLAGGPTDTQYF.

The chain recombines TRBV4-2 with TRBJ1-1; 11 bases agree with TRBD1. This CDR3 region has 18 residues. Germline lookup yields CDR1 LGHNA and CDR2 YNFKEQ. Germline trimming cut 0 bases from V and 0 bases from J; bases unmatched to any gene: 6. CDR3 in amino acids: CASSQDRDRGTMNTEAFF. CDR3 coding DNA: TGTGCCAGCAGCCAAGATCGGGACAGGGGGACGATGAACACTGAAGCTTTCTTT.

This clone was observed a few times. This rearrangement joins TRBV7-9 to TRBJ2-3, with TRBD2 identical over 11 bases. Per the germline V gene, CDR1 is SEHNR and CDR2 is FQNEAQ (reference sequence). This CDR3 contains 16 residues. With V trimmed by 5 bases and J by 4 bases, 8 bases remained unmatched. The CDR3 sequence is CASSPLGLAVADTQYF. In DNA form, the CDR3 reads TGTGCCAGCAGCCCATTGGGACTAGCGGTCGCAGATACGCAGTATTTT.